The 3 T cell receptor beta chains below all came from one sample that was sequenced in a study of blood T cell repertoires in COVID-19. The assay was immunoSEQ multiplex PCR, and TCRdb's table has in-frame clones only and misses some. The repertoire holds about 250,000 clones, about nine tenths seen once, with about 1.7% in the top ten. Source material: PBMCs or T cells enriched from blood (not recorded which). The origin of the receptors is a man aged 40-49 years who had recovered from COVID-19.

A single count supports this clone. The chain uses TRBV3-1 (or the pseudogene TRBV3-2) and TRBJ1-4; TRBD1 is a possible D gene (5 bases). Germline V gene lookup returns CDR1 LGHDT and CDR2 YNNKEL (reference sequence). The V end lost 4 bases, the J end lost 8 bases, and 20 bases lay between the germline ends. This CDR3 comprises 16 residues. The CDR3 coding sequence is TGTGCCAGCAGCCGTAGCCCGGACCAGGGTAGAGAAAAACTGTTTTTT. This gives the protein CASSRSPDQGREKLFF.

Only a few counts were recorded for this clone. J is TRBJ2-2 and V is TRBV18; maybe TRBD2 (6 bases). The V gene lost 6 bases and the J gene lost 0 bases, with 23 bases spanning the gap. In germline, CDR1 is KGHSH, CDR2 LQKENI. The CDR3 is 19 amino acids. The CDR3 coding sequence is TGTGCCAGCTCCACTCACCAGTTCCTGGAGGGTACGAACACCGGGGAGCTGTTTTTT. Translation: CASSTHQFLEGTNTGELFF.

J is TRBJ1-2 and V is TRBV28, with 9 positions matching TRBD1. The length of the CDR3 is 15 residues. In germline, CDR1 is MDHEN, CDR2 SYDVKM. The junction had 11 bases not matched to a gene; V was cut back by 4 bases and J by 8 bases. Here the CDR3 reads CASSWGQGKVHGYTF. As DNA, the CDR3 is TGTGCCAGCAGTTGGGGACAGGGTAAGGTACACGGCTACACCTTC.